The table lists the clone carrying this T cell receptor beta chain with many counts. Its antigen remains unknown. These data originate in a study of CD8 T cells in ankylosing spondylitis. Findings and caveats of the study: There were earlier reports of some motif variants in reactive arthritis synovial fluid and blood. What appeared characteristic of ankylosing spondylitis blood was a TCR beta motif of eight highly homologous variants. Significantly higher representation of disease-linked clones was reported for matched ankylosing spondylitis synovial fluid.

Molecular-barcoded quantitative 5'-RACE produced these TCR beta libraries. TCRdb re-analysed the 5' RACE reads in MiXCR, keeping a single row per CDR3 protein. Of fewer than 550,000 distinct CDR3 sequences listed, less than 6% are singletons. Sequenced: blood, either unsorted or a sorted T cell fraction (not recorded which). This clonotype was sampled from a male donor with ankylosing spondylitis.

The CDR3 is CASSFFQASYNSPLHF. The CDR3 coding sequence is TGTGCCAGCAGCTTCTTCCAGGCTTCCTATAATTCACCCCTCCACTTT. The chain has TRBV5-5 and TRBJ1-6; D call uncertain. V was shortened by 2 bases and J by 1 base, with 10 bases between the two germline ends. The CDR3 is 16 amino acids. CDR1 is SGHKS and CDR2 is YYEKEE in the germline V gene (reference sequence). Variable domain in full (rest from reference TRBV5-5 and TRBJ1-6): DAGVTQSPTHLIKTRGQQVTLRCSPISGHKSVSWYQQVLGQGPQFIFQYYEKEERGRGNFPDRFSARQFPNYSSELNVNALLLGDSALYLCASSFFQASYNSPLHFGNGTRLTVT.